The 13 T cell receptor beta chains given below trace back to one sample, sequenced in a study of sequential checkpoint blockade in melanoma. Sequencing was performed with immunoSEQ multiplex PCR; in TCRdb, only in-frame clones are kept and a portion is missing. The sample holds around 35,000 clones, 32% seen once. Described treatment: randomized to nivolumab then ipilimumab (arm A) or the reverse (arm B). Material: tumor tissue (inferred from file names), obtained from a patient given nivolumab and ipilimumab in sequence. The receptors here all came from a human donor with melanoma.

For the CDR3, the DNA is TGTGCCAGCAGCTTTGATCGGACCGTAACTGGGACTGAAGCTTTCTTT. Translated, it gives CASSFDRTVTGTEAFF. J is TRBJ1-1 and V is TRBV12-1. TRBV12-1 is a pseudogene. This CDR3 spans 16 amino acids.

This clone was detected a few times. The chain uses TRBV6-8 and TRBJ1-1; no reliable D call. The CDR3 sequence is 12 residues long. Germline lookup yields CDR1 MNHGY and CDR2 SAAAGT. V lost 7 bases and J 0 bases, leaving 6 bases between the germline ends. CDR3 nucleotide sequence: TGTGCCAGCACTTCAGTGAACACTGAAGCTTTCTTT. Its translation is CASTSVNTEAFF.

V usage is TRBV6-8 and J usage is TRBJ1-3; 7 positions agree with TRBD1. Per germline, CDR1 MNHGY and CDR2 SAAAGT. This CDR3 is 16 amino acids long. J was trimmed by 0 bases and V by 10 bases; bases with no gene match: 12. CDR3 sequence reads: CAITPGTVTSGNTIYF. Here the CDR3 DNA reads TGTGCCATCACCCCAGGGACAGTGACCTCTGGAAACACCATATATTTT.

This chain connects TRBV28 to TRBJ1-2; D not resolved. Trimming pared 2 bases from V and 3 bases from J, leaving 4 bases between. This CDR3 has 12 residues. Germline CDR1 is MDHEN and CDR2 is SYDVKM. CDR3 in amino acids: CASSLLYYGYTF. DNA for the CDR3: TGTGCCAGCAGTTTACTTTACTATGGCTACACCTTC.

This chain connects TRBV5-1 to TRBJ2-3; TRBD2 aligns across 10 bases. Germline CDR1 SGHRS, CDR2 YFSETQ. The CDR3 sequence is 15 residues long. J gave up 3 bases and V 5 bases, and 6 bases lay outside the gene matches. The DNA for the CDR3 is TGCGCCAGCAGGGGGACTAGCGCAGCAACAGATACGCAGTATTTT. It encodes CASRGTSAATDTQYF. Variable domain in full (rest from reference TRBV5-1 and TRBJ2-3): KAGVTQTPRYLIKTRGQQVTLSCSPISGHRSVSWYQQTPGQGLQFLFEYFSETQRNKGNFPGRFSGRQFSNSRSEMNVSTLELGDSALYLCASRGTSAATDTQYFGPGTRLTVL.

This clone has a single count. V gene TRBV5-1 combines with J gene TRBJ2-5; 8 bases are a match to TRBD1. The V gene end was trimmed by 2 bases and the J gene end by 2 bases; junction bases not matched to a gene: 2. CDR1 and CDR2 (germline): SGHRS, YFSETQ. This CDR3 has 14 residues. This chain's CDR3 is CASSLGTGQETQYF. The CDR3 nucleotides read TGCGCCAGCAGCTTAGGGACAGGACAAGAGACCCAGTACTTC.

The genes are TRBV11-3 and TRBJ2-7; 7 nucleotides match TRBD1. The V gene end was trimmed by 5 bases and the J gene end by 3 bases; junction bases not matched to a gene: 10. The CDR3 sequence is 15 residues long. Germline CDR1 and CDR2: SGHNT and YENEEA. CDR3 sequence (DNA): TGTGCCAGCAGCCCCTTCGAGGGGGCAATCTACGAGCAGTACTTC. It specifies CASSPFEGAIYEQYF.

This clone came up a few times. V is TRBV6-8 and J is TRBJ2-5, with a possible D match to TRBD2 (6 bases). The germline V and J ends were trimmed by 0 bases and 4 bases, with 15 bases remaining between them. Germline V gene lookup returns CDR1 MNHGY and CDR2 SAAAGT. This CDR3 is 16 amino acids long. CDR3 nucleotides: TGTGCCAGCAGTTACTCTGGCGGGGCGGTCCGAGAGACCCAGTACTTC. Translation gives CASSYSGGAVRETQYF.

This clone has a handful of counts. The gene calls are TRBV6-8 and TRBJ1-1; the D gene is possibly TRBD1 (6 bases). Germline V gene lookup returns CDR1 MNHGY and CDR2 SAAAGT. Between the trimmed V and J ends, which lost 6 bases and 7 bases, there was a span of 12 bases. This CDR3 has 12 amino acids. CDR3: CASSRDNLEAFF. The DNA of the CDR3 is TGTGCCAGCAGCAGGGACAACCTTGAAGCTTTCTTT.

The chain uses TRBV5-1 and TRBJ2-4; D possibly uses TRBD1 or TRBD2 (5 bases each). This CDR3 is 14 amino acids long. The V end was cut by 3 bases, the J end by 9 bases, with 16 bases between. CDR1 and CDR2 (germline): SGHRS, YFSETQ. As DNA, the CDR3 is TGCGCCAGCAGCTCCTCCGGGACCTCGGCCATTCAGTACTTC. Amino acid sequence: CASSSSGTSAIQYF.

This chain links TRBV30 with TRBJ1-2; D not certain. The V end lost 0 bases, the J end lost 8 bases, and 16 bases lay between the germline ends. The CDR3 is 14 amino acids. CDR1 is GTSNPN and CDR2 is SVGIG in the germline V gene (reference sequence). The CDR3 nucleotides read TGTGCCTGGAGTGTACCGTGGCAGTCACGGGGCTACACCTTC. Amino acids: CAWSVPWQSRGYTF.

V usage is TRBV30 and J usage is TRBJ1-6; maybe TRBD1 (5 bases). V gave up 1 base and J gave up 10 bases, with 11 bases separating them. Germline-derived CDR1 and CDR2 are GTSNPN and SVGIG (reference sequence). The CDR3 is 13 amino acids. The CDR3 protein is CAWSGQGDSPLHF. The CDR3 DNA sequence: TGTGCCTGGAGTGGGCAGGGAGACTCACCCCTCCACTTT. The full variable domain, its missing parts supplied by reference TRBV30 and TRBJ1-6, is SQTIHQWPATLVQPVGSPLSLECTVEGTSNPNLYWYRQAAGRGLQLLFYSVGIGQISSEVPQNLSASRPQDRQFILSSKKLLLSDSGFYLCAWSGQGDSPLHFGNGTRLTVT.

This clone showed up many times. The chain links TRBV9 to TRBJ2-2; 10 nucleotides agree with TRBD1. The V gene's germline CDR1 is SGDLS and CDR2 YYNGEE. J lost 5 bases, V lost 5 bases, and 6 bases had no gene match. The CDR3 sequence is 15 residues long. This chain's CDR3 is CASRFGQGETGELFF. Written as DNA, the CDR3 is TGTGCCAGCAGATTCGGACAGGGGGAAACCGGGGAGCTGTTTTTT.